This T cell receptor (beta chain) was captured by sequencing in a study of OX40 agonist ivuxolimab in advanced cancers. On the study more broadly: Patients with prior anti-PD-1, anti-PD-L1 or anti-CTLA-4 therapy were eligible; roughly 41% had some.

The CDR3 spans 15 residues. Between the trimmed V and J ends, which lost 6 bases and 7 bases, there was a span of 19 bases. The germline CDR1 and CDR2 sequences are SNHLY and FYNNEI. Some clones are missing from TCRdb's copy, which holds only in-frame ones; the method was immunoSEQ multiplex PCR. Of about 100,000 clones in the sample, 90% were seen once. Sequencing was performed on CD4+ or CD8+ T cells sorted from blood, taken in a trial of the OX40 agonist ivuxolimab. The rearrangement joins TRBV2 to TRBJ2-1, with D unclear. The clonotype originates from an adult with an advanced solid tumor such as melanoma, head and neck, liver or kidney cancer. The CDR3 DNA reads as TGTGCCAGCAGCGCTACGAGAGGAGAGGAGAATGAGCAGTTCTTC. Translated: CASSATRGEENEQFF.